This T cell receptor (beta chain) was identified in a study of T-cell reconstitution after alpha-beta-depleted transplantation in children. The germline gives CDR1 LGHDT, CDR2 YNNKEL (reference sequence). The CDR3 has 14 amino acids. V lost 11 bases to trimming and J lost 0 bases, with 16 bases between them. Unique molecular identifiers featured in how the TCRbeta library was prepared. Via MiXCR, TCRdb re-called the PCR reads, giving one row per CDR3 protein. The sample contains about 340,000 distinct CDR3 sequences, about an eighth of which appear only once. The genes are TRBV3-1 and TRBJ1-2, with D perhaps TRBD1 (5 bases). The receptor's source is a human donor who donated a stem cell graft to a child with Fanconi anemia. The sequenced sample was PBMCs, obtained from the stem cell graft. The CDR3 DNA is TGTGCCTTCTGCGGGGGAACCACTAACTATGGCTACACCTTC. It encodes CAFCGGTTNYGYTF.